One and the same sample provided the 17 T cell receptor beta chains below, sequenced in a study of tissue T cells after allogeneic stem cell transplantation. Produced via immunoSEQ multiplex PCR; TCRdb's table is partial and in-frame only. Of around 8,700 clones in the sample, 40% to 45% were seen once. Stated time point: mouse harvest day 7 after allogeneic transplant. Each mouse received 10^7 T-cell-depleted marrow cells plus 10^6 splenic CD5+ T cells by tail vein. Source material: skin. Every receptor here comes from a female BALB/c mouse given C57BL/6 T cells with graft-versus-host disease after an allogeneic hematopoietic cell transplant.

Comments on this clone: Germline and genes: mouse. The read halts 1 residue ahead of the CDR3 end, with the missing end drawn from the germline J gene. The chain combines TRBV26 with TRBJ2-1, with 8 nucleotides matching TRBD2. This CDR3 has 15 residues. CDR1 and CDR2 from the germline V gene are KGHPV and FQNQEV (reference sequence). The junction had 2 bases not matched to a gene; V was cut back by 0 bases and J by 4 bases. The CDR3 sequence: CASSLSWGGYAEQFF. The part of the CDR3 DNA that was read is TGTGCCAGCAGTCTGTCATGGGGGGGGTATGCTGAGCAGTTC.

In the case of this clone: Gene names are the mouse ones. With the read ending 1 residue before the CDR3 end, the germline J gene is used to fill in that end. The V call is TRBV23, the J call TRBJ2-4; TRBD2 was called by the table and not checked on the DNA. CDR1 is KGHTA, CDR2 FQNQQP, per germline. This CDR3 is built from 17 residues. CDR3 residues: CSSSPIGGRRSQNTLYF. CDR3 DNA (partial): TGCTCCAGCAGCCCAATTGGGGGGCGCAGAAGTCAAAACACCTTGTAC.

This clone has just a few counts. Gene names follow the mouse nomenclature. The read ends 1 residue shy of where the CDR3 ends; the end is completed using the germline J gene. V and J are TRBV26 and TRBJ1-1, with D uncertain. V was cut by 4 bases and J by 1 base, with 4 bases left in between. Looked up from germline, CDR1 is KGHPV and CDR2 is FQNQEV (reference sequence). This CDR3 is 12 amino acids long. Incomplete CDR3 DNA: TGTGCCAGCAGTCCGGGAAACACAGAAGTCTTC. It yields the protein CASSPGNTEVF. The whole CDR3 region reads CASSPGNTEVFF.

Note on this clone: The listed genes are named as in mouse. CDR3 DNA (partial): TGTGCCAGCAGTCTGTCCTGGGGTAGTCAAAACACCTTGTAC. Translation gives CASSLSWGSQNTLY. In full, the CDR3 reads CASSLSWGSQNTLYF. The chain employs TRBV26 and TRBJ2-4; D is perhaps TRBD2 (6 bases). The CDR3 is cut off 1 residue early in the read; its end comes from the germline J gene. The CDR3 is 15 residues long. The V gene's germline CDR1 is KGHPV and CDR2 FQNQEV (reference sequence). Trimming removed 0 bases from V and 0 bases from J, with 7 bases in between.

A note on this clone: Gene names and germline refer to mouse. The CDR3 end falls 1 residue outside the read, so it is completed with the germline J gene. The rearrangement links TRBV2 to TRBJ1-1; D unclear. This CDR3 contains 13 residues. CDR1 is LGHNA, CDR2 YSYQKL, per germline. Trimming stripped 0 bases from V and 0 bases from J, with 2 bases between. The part of the CDR3 DNA that was read is TGTGCCAGCAGCCAAGAAGCAAACACAGAAGTCTTC. Its translation is CASSQEANTEVF. The entire CDR3 sequence reads CASSQEANTEVFF.

This clone is medium-sized within its sample. Gene names and germline match the mouse. Sequencing ends 1 residue short of the CDR3 end; the germline J gene provides the rest. The chain has TRBV23 and TRBJ1-5. The V gene's germline CDR1 is KGHTA and CDR2 FQNQQP. CDR3 size: 14 residues. CDR3 DNA (partial): TGCTCCAGCAGTCAATCCGGGACCAACCAGGCTCCGCTT. This encodes CSSSQSGTNQAPL. The full CDR3 protein is CSSSQSGTNQAPLF.

This clone occurred once. Genes and germline are mouse. This CDR3 reads CASSHGTGSYAEQFF. The CDR3 DNA, read in part, is TGTGCCAGCAGCCACGGGACTGGGTCTTATGCTGAGCAGTTC. This chain links TRBV3 with TRBJ2-1; 9 bases fit TRBD2. The read terminates 1 residue before the CDR3 end, so the remaining end is supplied by the germline J gene. Germline V CDR1 and CDR2: SNHLY, FYNGKV (reference sequence). Unmatched junction bases numbered 6, after V lost 5 bases and J lost 4 bases. CDR3 length equals 15 residues.

This clone was detected only a few times. The genes are named according to mouse. The read terminates 1 residue before the CDR3 end, so the remaining end is supplied by the germline J gene. This chain connects TRBV15 to TRBJ2-2; D gene unclear. CDR3 length: 14 amino acids. Germline CDR1 is SGHND and CDR2 is FRSKSL. Trimming removed 4 bases at V and 1 base at J, with 7 bases between. The sequenced part of the CDR3 DNA is TGTGCCAGCAGTTCCGACAAAAACACCGGGCAGCTCTAC. This translates into CASSSDKNTGQLY. The full CDR3 protein is CASSSDKNTGQLYF.

Comment on this clone: Gene names denote mouse genes. The CDR3 is cut off 1 residue early in the read; its end comes from the germline J gene. This chain uses TRBV23 with TRBJ2-5; the table's D gene call, TRBD1, was not cross checked with the DNA. CDR1 and CDR2 from the germline V gene are KGHTA and FQNQQP. The CDR3 is made up of 13 amino acids. The CDR3 sequence: CSSSQRVQDTQYF. The covered CDR3 bases are TGCTCCAGCAGTCAGAGGGTCCAAGACACCCAGTAC.

This clone turned up a few times. Mouse names are used for the genes. The read halts 1 residue ahead of the CDR3 end, with the missing end drawn from the germline J gene. The chain recombines TRBV26 with TRBJ2-7; D is perhaps TRBD1 (6 bases). V was shortened by 2 bases and J by 7 bases, with 9 bases between the two germline ends. Germline loops: CDR1 KGHPV, CDR2 FQNQEV (reference sequence). The CDR3 totals 12 residues. CDR3 residues: CASSLNREEQYF. The DNA read from the CDR3 is TGTGCCAGCAGTCTGAACAGGGAGGAACAGTAC. Complete variable domain (other parts from reference TRBV26 and TRBJ2-7): NSKVIQTPRYLVKGQGQKAKMRCIPEKGHPVVFWYQQNKNNEFKFLINFQNQEVLQQIDMTEKRFSAECPSNSPCSLEIQSSEAGDSALYLCASSLNREEQYFGPGTRLTVL.

As for this clone: Here the gene names and germline are mouse. Sequencing ends 1 residue short of the CDR3 end; the germline J gene provides the rest. The same CDR3 arises from other DNA sequences in this sample as well. The chain has TRBV26 and TRBJ1-3, with 7 bases fitting TRBD1. The trim removed 6 bases at V and 2 bases at J, leaving 4 bases unmatched. CDR3 size: 14 residues. Germline assignment: CDR1 KGHPV and CDR2 FQNQEV (reference sequence). The CDR3 reads CASSLQGAGNTLYF. CDR3 DNA (partial): TGTGCCAGCAGCCTTCAGGGGGCTGGAAATACGCTCTAT. The whole variable domain, remainder taken from reference TRBV26 and TRBJ1-3, is NSKVIQTPRYLVKGQGQKAKMRCIPEKGHPVVFWYQQNKNNEFKFLINFQNQEVLQQIDMTEKRFSAECPSNSPCSLEIQSSEAGDSALYLCASSLQGAGNTLYFGEGSRLIVV.

Note on this clone: Each gene name is a mouse one. The read finishes 1 residue shy of the CDR3 end, and the germline J gene is used to complete it. The chain uses TRBV26 and TRBJ1-2; D is uncertain. Germline V lookup: CDR1 KGHPV, CDR2 FQNQEV (reference sequence). V gave up 2 bases and J gave up 2 bases, with 6 bases separating them. The CDR3 consists of 13 residues. The CDR3 sequence: CASSLEQNSDYTF. The CDR3 bases that were read are TGTGCCAGCAGTCTGGAACAGAACTCCGACTACACC.

As concerns this clone: The genes are named according to mouse. Sequencing ends 1 residue short of the CDR3 end; the germline J gene provides the rest. The chain uses TRBV13-2 and TRBJ1-1, with unresolved D. This CDR3 contains 13 residues. CDR1 and CDR2 (germline): NNHNN, SYGAGS (reference sequence). The V gene lost 1 base and the J gene lost 2 bases, with 6 bases spanning the gap. The chain's CDR3 is CASGDRVNTEVFF. The sequenced CDR3 bases are TGTGCCAGCGGTGATAGGGTCAACACAGAAGTCTTC.

Concerning this clone itself: Mouse gene names and germline throughout. Read sequence stops 1 residue before the CDR3 end, and the germline J gene provides the missing end. The V and J genes are TRBV3 and TRBJ2-7; 10 bases agree with TRBD1. The CDR3 contains 13 residues. The germline V gene has CDR1 SNHLY and CDR2 FYNGKV (reference sequence). Unmatched junction bases numbered 4, after V lost 4 bases and J lost 7 bases. CDR3 bases read: TGTGCCAGCAGCTCGGGACAGGGGTGGGAACAGTAC. Translated, it gives CASSSGQGWEQY. The CDR3 in full is CASSSGQGWEQYF.

This clone occurred a few times. Genes and germline are mouse. The read finishes 1 residue shy of the CDR3 end, and the germline J gene is used to complete it. The V call is TRBV26, the J call TRBJ2-7, with 10 bases identical to TRBD1. Germline CDR1 is KGHPV and CDR2 is FQNQEV (reference sequence). V was clipped by 4 bases and J by 4 bases; unmatched bases: 4. The CDR3 is made up of 14 amino acids. The CDR3 loop is CASSRGGQGYEQYF. Partial CDR3 DNA: TGTGCCAGCAGTCGGGGGGGACAGGGGTATGAACAGTAC.

This clone was counted only a few times. The gene names here belong to mouse. The CDR3 end falls 1 residue outside the read, so it is completed with the germline J gene. Other DNA variants within this sample encode the same CDR3. The rearrangement links TRBV26 to TRBJ1-3; D call uncertain. Germline CDR1 KGHPV, CDR2 FQNQEV (reference sequence). V was trimmed by 2 bases and J by 0 bases, leaving 5 bases between them. The CDR3 has 14 amino acids. CDR3 amino acids: CASSLGDSGNTLYF. Partial CDR3 DNA: TGTGCCAGCAGTCTGGGGGATTCTGGAAATACGCTCTAT.

A word on this clone: Here the gene names and germline are mouse. The read ends 1 residue before the CDR3 terminus; that terminus is restored from the germline J gene. The chain employs TRBV26 and TRBJ1-2, with D perhaps matching TRBD1 (5 bases). This CDR3 is built from 12 residues. Germline V lookup: CDR1 KGHPV, CDR2 FQNQEV (reference sequence). Trimming took 2 bases from V and 5 from J, leaving 6 bases between them. CDR3 in amino acids: CASSLRGSDYTF. The DNA read from the CDR3 is TGTGCCAGCAGTCTGAGGGGTTCCGACTACACC.